These T cell receptor beta chains were read from a single sample in a study of T-cell memory formation after mild COVID-19. TCRdb fed the 5' RACE reads into MiXCR, producing one record per CDR3 protein. The data contain roughly 600,000 distinct CDR3 sequences, about 20% of them seen just once; the ten biggest clones take up about 12%. The sample taken for sequencing was PBMCs or a T cell subset sorted from them (not recorded which). These receptors were taken from an adult woman who had mild COVID-19 (a few samples of this study predate the infection). Cell type and time point are not known. CDR3s include the opening cysteine and the closing phenylalanine or tryptophan. A D gene is named only where the DNA matches it firmly. Size is stated for part of the rows, as once, few or many counts, or as a class when the clone is expanded.

V,size,J,D,DNA,CDR3
TRBV27,NA,TRBJ2-7,NA,TGTGCCAGCAGATGGCAGAGTAGCTACGAGCAGTACTTC,CASRWQSSYEQYF
TRBV20-1,many,TRBJ2-3,NA,TGCAGTGCTGCCAGGGACACAGATACGCAGTATTTT,CSAARDTDTQYF
TRBV7-8,many,TRBJ2-3,TRBD2,TGTGCCAGCACTTCCGGGGGACTAGCGGGGGGGCCTAATACGCAGTATTTT,CASTSGGLAGGPNTQYF
TRBV5-1,NA,TRBJ1-6,NA,TGCGCCAGCAGCGAGAACAATTCACCCCTCCACTTT,CASSENNSPLHF
TRBV10-3,many,TRBJ2-7,TRBD2,TGTGCCATCAGTGATCGGGGACTAGCGGGAGTCTACGAGCAGTACTTC,CAISDRGLAGVYEQYF
TRBV7-8,NA,TRBJ2-7,NA,TGTGCCACTGCCCCCGGCCCTAGGGGGGAGCAGTACTTC,CATAPGPRGEQYF
TRBV20-1,NA,TRBJ2-5,NA,TGCAGTGCTAGAGATTTGCGGCAAGAGACCCAGTACTTC,CSARDLRQETQYF
TRBV10-3,NA,TRBJ2-2,NA,TGTGCCATCTCGGAGGAGGGGATGACCGGGGAGCTGTTTTTT,CAISEEGMTGELFF
TRBV6-5,NA,TRBJ2-7,TRBD1,TGTGCCAGCAGTCGGAGGGGGACAGGGGTCTACGAGCAGTACTTC,CASSRRGTGVYEQYF
TRBV29-1,NA,TRBJ2-7,TRBD1,TGCAGCGTTGATCAGGACAGGGTAAAGCGGTCCTACGAGCAGTACTTC,CSVDQDRVKRSYEQYF
TRBV6-6,NA,TRBJ2-1,NA,TGTGCCAGCAGTTATAGGGCAGGCCGTTTCTTC,CASSYRAGRFF
TRBV12-3/TRBV12-4,few,TRBJ1-1,TRBD1,TGTGCCAGCAGCAAGACAGGGGCAGCTTTCTTT,CASSKTGAAFF
TRBV7-9,few,TRBJ1-5,NA,TGTGCCAGCAGCTTTGACGGTTTGGCACATCAGCCCCAGCATTTT,CASSFDGLAHQPQHF
TRBV3-1,NA,TRBJ2-1,TRBD2,TGTGCCATCAGCCTAACGCTTAGCGGGGGGGCAGGGAATGAGCAGTTCTTC,CAISLTLSGGAGNEQFF
TRBV9,few,TRBJ1-2,TRBD1,TGTGCCAGCAGCGTAGATGGGACAGGGACAGTGAATGGCTACACCTTC,CASSVDGTGTVNGYTF
TRBV27,few,TRBJ2-1,NA,TGTGCCAGCAGTTTATTTTTTGGGGAAACTTATGAGCAGTTCTTC,CASSLFFGETYEQFF
TRBV9,NA,TRBJ2-6,NA,TGTGCCAGCAGCCCCCAAGGAGGGGGCTCTGGGGCCAACGTCCTGACTTTC,CASSPQGGGSGANVLTF
TRBV6-1,few,TRBJ2-7,NA,TGTGCCAGCAGACAAACGGCGGGTAGCTCCTACGAGCAGTACTTC,CASRQTAGSSYEQYF
TRBV21-1,few,TRBJ2-3,NA,TGTGCCAGCAGCCAACGCGGGAAAATGGCCACAGATACGCAGTATTTT,CASSQRGKMATDTQYF
TRBV20-1,few,TRBJ1-2,NA,TGCAGTGCTAGAGGGTCGGAGATAAGGGCTCCCGGTGGCTACACCTTC,CSARGSEIRAPGGYTF
TRBV24-1,NA,TRBJ1-5,TRBD1,TGTGCCACCAGTGACCATCGACAGGGGGACAATCAGCCCCAGCATTTT,CATSDHRQGDNQPQHF
TRBV18,many,TRBJ2-2,TRBD1,TGTGCCAGCTCATCCGGACAGGGGGCACTTGGCGGGGAGCTGTTTTTT,CASSSGQGALGGELFF
TRBV5-5,few,TRBJ1-1,NA,TGTGCCAGCAGCTTGGTGCCCACCCGCGCCGTGAACACTGAAGCTTTCTTT,CASSLVPTRAVNTEAFF
TRBV7-9,NA,TRBJ2-1,NA,TGTGCCAGCAGCTCCCCGGAGGGGGGCGATGAGCAGTTCTTC,CASSSPEGGDEQFF
TRBV7-9,few,TRBJ1-1,NA,TGTGCCAGCAGCTCGTTGACAGCGAACACTGAAGCTTTCTTT,CASSSLTANTEAFF
TRBV9,NA,TRBJ2-1,NA,TGTGCCAGCAGCGTTGGTGGGTTGAATGAGCAGTTCTTC,CASSVGGLNEQFF
TRBV7-9,NA,TRBJ2-7,TRBD1,TGTGCCAGCAGCTTAGGGGACAGGGTCGGGGTAGGCGAGCAGTACTTC,CASSLGDRVGVGEQYF
TRBV29-1,few,TRBJ1-2,TRBD1,TGCAGCGCCGGACAGGAGTATGGCTACACCTTC,CSAGQEYGYTF
TRBV2,few,TRBJ1-2,NA,TGTGCCAGCAGTGAAGCGCTTCACTTGGTCGATGGCTACACCTTC,CASSEALHLVDGYTF
TRBV24-1,many,TRBJ2-3,NA,TGTGCCACCAGTGATTTGTACGTGAACGGCGCTAGCACAGATACGCAGTATTTT,CATSDLYVNGASTDTQYF
TRBV4-1,few,TRBJ1-2,NA,TGCGCCAGCAGCCAAGATGGGTCAGGGAGGTTTGGAGGCTACACCTTC,CASSQDGSGRFGGYTF
TRBV20-1,NA,TRBJ1-2,NA,TGCAGTGCTCCCCGGGGTGGGGGGATTTTTAACTATGGCTACACCTTC,CSAPRGGGIFNYGYTF
TRBV7-3,NA,TRBJ2-7,NA,TGTGCCAGCAGCTTGGGGGGCCGGAACGAGCAGTACTTC,CASSLGGRNEQYF
TRBV12-3/TRBV12-4,few,TRBJ1-2,NA,TGTGCCAGCAGTTCCACCCAGGGACGTCCCTATGGCTACACCTTC,CASSSTQGRPYGYTF
TRBV12-3/TRBV12-4,NA,TRBJ1-1,TRBD1,TGTGCCAGCAGCCATCCGGGACAGGGTAGGACTGAAGCTTTCTTT,CASSHPGQGRTEAFF
TRBV7-8,NA,TRBJ2-5,NA,TGTGCGGTGGGGGAGACCCAGTACTTC,CAVGETQYF
TRBV12-3/TRBV12-4,NA,TRBJ2-3,TRBD2,TGTGCCAGCAGTCACCAGGGACTAGCGATCACAGATACGCAGTATTTT,CASSHQGLAITDTQYF
TRBV12-3/TRBV12-4,NA,TRBJ2-5,NA,TGTGCCAGCAGTTCCTACAGGTCTCAAGAGACCCAGTACTTC,CASSSYRSQETQYF
TRBV6-4,NA,TRBJ1-1,NA,TGTGCCAGCAGTTCCCAGGGAGAAACTGAAGCTTTCTTT,CASSSQGETEAFF
TRBV7-2,many,TRBJ1-2,NA,TGTGCCAGCAGCTTACTCCCAGGGAAGGATGGCTACACCTTC,CASSLLPGKDGYTF
TRBV19,NA,TRBJ2-7,TRBD2,TGTGCCAGTAGTACGGGACTAGCGGGCCACTACGAGCAGTACTTC,CASSTGLAGHYEQYF
TRBV6-1,NA,TRBJ2-3,NA,TGTGCCAGCAGTACCCGGGACTCCGGGGCAGATACGCAGTATTTT,CASSTRDSGADTQYF
TRBV4-3,many,TRBJ2-2,NA,TGCGCCAGCAGCCAAGATCTATCCAGCGCCCGTGGCGGGGAGCTGTTTTTT,CASSQDLSSARGGELFF
TRBV10-3,few,TRBJ2-7,TRBD1,TGTGCCACCGGGACAGGACTCTACGAGCAGTACTTC,CATGTGLYEQYF
TRBV9,few,TRBJ2-1,TRBD1,TGTGCCAGCAGCGTAGGGGGTCGGACAGGGGCGGGCGATGAGCAGTTCTTC,CASSVGGRTGAGDEQFF
TRBV12-3/TRBV12-4,few,TRBJ1-3,NA,TGTGCCAGTCAGGGCGATTCTGGAAACACCATATATTTT,CASQGDSGNTIYF
TRBV9,few,TRBJ2-2,NA,TGTGCCAGCAGCGAGCCAGGGTGGGGCTCGAACACCGGGGAGCTGTTTTTT,CASSEPGWGSNTGELFF
TRBV7-9,few,TRBJ2-3,NA,TGTGCCAGCAGCCCTTCCGGGACACCCCTCACAGATACGCAGTATTTT,CASSPSGTPLTDTQYF
TRBV20-1,NA,TRBJ2-3,NA,TGCAGTTGCCCCAGCCGGGGAGTCTCCACAGATACGCAGTATTTT,CSCPSRGVSTDTQYF
TRBV7-2,NA,TRBJ1-4,NA,TGTGCCAGCAGCTTAGATTTTGGAAAACTGTTTTTT,CASSLDFGKLFF
TRBV6-6,once,TRBJ1-1,NA,TGTGCCAGCAGAGCCTTAGGGAGGGCTGAAGCTTTCTTT,CASRALGRAEAFF
TRBV14,NA,TRBJ1-1,NA,TGTGCCAGCAGCCGGATATTAGGTGGGGTCACTGAAGCTTTCTTT,CASSRILGGVTEAFF
TRBV4-1,NA,TRBJ2-3,TRBD2,TGCGCCAGCAGCCAAGTACTAGCGGGGCTCGCTAGCACAGATACGCAGTATTTT,CASSQVLAGLASTDTQYF
TRBV7-2,few,TRBJ1-2,NA,TGTGCCAGCAGCCCCCCGGGGGGGCGTGCCTATGGCTACACCTTC,CASSPPGGRAYGYTF
TRBV15,NA,TRBJ2-3,TRBD1,TGTGCCACCAGCAGTGCACGGACAGGGGGCACAGATACGCAGTATTTT,CATSSARTGGTDTQYF
TRBV11-2,NA,TRBJ2-1,NA,TGTGCCAGCAGCTTGGCTGCAGGGAGCCCGTACGGGAATGAGCAGTTCTTC,CASSLAAGSPYGNEQFF
TRBV9,NA,TRBJ2-7,TRBD2,TGTGCCAGCAGCGTGGGCGGGAGCGCAAACTACGAGCAGTACTTC,CASSVGGSANYEQYF
TRBV5-1,NA,TRBJ2-7,NA,TGCGCCAGCCGGACCGAGAGCTCCTACGAGCAGTACTTC,CASRTESSYEQYF
TRBV12-3/TRBV12-4,few,TRBJ1-1,TRBD1,TGTGCCAGCAGAGGACAGGGAAGGAACACTGAAGCTTTCTTT,CASRGQGRNTEAFF
TRBV7-2,few,TRBJ1-1,TRBD1,TGTGCCAGCAGCTCCGATGGGACAGTTGTAAACACTGAAGCTTTCTTT,CASSSDGTVVNTEAFF